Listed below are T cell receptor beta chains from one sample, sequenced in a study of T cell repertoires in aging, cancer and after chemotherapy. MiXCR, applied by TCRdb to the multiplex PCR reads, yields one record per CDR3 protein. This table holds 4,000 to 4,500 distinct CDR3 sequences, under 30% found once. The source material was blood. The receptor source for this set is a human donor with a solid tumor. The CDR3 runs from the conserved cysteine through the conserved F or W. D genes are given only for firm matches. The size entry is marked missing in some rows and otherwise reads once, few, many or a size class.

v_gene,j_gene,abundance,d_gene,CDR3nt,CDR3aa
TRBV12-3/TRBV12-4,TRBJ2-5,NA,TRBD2,TGTGCCAGCAGCCCTAGCGGGAGCACCGGGGAGACCCAGTACTTC,CASSPSGSTGETQYF
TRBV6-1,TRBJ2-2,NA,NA,TGTGCCAGCAGTGTGTATAATGATACCGGGGAGCTGTTTTTT,CASSVYNDTGELFF
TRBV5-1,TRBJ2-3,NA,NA,TGCGCCAGCAGCTTGGAAAGCCCGGATACGCAGTATTTT,CASSLESPDTQYF
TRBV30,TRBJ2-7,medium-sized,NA,TGTGCCTGGAGTGTACGGCGCTTCGGCGGCTACGAGCAGTACTTC,CAWSVRRFGGYEQYF
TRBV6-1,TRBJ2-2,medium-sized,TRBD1,TGTGCCAGCAGAGGGACAGGGGGCGCCGGGGAGCTGTTTTTT,CASRGTGGAGELFF
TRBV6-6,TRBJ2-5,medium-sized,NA,TGTGCCAGCAGCCTAGTGGGGGAGACCCAGTACTTC,CASSLVGETQYF
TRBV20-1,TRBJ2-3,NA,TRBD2,TGCAGTGCTACTCGACTAGCGGGAGGGAGCACAGATACGCAGTATTTT,CSATRLAGGSTDTQYF
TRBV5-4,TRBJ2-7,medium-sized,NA,TGTGCCAGCAGCTTAACGCCCCAAGGGGAGCAGTACTTC,CASSLTPQGEQYF
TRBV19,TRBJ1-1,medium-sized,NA,TGTGCCAGTAGTACTCGGGAACGGTTGCTCACTGAAGCTTTCTTT,CASSTRERLLTEAFF
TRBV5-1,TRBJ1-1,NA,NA,TGCGCCAGCAGCTCTGGGGGCAGGATTAACACTGAAGCTTTCTTT,CASSSGGRINTEAFF
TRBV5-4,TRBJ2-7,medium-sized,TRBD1,TGTGCCAGCAGCTCGGACAGGGGAGGCGAGCAGTACTTC,CASSSDRGGEQYF
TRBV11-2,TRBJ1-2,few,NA,TGTGCCAGCAGCATCCAGACGGGGATCGATGGCTACACCTTC,CASSIQTGIDGYTF
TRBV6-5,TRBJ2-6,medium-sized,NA,TGTGCCAGCAAGGCCAGGGACCCCTCTGGGGCCAACGTCCTGACTTTC,CASKARDPSGANVLTF
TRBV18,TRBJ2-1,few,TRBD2,TGTGCCAGCTCACCAATGGGACTAGCGTTCAATGAGCAGTTCTTC,CASSPMGLAFNEQFF
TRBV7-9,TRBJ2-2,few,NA,TGTGCCAGCACCCCATCAATTGGCACCGGGGAGCTGTTTTTT,CASTPSIGTGELFF
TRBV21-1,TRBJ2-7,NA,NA,NA,CASSFEGVAGGSIYEQYF
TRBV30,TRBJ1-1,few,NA,TGTGCCTGCAGTGGGGGGTTCGGGACTGAAGCTTTCTTT,CACSGGFGTEAFF
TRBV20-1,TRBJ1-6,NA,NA,TGCAGTGCTAGACCAGCACAGCCGAATTCACCCCTCCACTTT,CSARPAQPNSPLHF
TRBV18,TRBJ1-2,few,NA,TGTGCCAGCTCACCGCAGGAGGTAACTAACTATGGCTACACCTTC,CASSPQEVTNYGYTF
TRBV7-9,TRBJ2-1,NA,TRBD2,TGTGCCAGCAGCTTAACGTTCAGTATAGCGGGAAGTGTTAATGAGCAGTTCTTC,CASSLTFSIAGSVNEQFF
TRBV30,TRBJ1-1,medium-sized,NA,TGTGCCTCTTCGACGGGGGCCGTATTGAACACTGAAGCTTTCTTT,CASSTGAVLNTEAFF
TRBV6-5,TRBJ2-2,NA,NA,TGTGTTAGCAGTCCCAGGGGTGGCGGGGAGCTGTTTTTT,CVSSPRGGGELFF
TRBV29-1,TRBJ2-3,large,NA,TGCAGCGTTGGCGGGAATAAGGCAGATACGCAGTATTTT,CSVGGNKADTQYF
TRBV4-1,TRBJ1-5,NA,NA,TGCGCCAGCAGCCATCAACAGGGTCAGCCCCAGCATTTT,CASSHQQGQPQHF
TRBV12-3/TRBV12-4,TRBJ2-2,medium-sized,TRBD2,TGTGCCAGCGGACTCGGAGCGGGAGACACCGGGGAGCTGTTTTTT,CASGLGAGDTGELFF
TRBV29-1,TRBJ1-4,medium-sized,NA,TGCAGCGTTGAGGGCCCGGAACCGGGTGAAAAACTGTTTTTT,CSVEGPEPGEKLFF
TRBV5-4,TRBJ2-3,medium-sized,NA,TGTGCCAGCAGCTTGGGGGACAGGGCCTCCCAGCGGGAGGGCCCAGATACGCAGTATTTT,CASSLGDRASQREGPDTQYF
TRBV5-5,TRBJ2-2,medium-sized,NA,TGTGCCAGCAGCTTATCTCCTCTGGGAGGGGAGCTGTTTTTT,CASSLSPLGGELFF
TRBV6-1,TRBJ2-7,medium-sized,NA,TGTGCCAGCAGTGAAGGTCTAGCCTACGAGCAGTACTTC,CASSEGLAYEQYF
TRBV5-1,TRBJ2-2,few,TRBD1,TGCGCCAGCAGCTGGACCGGGACAGGGGACACCGGGGAGCTGTTTTTT,CASSWTGTGDTGELFF
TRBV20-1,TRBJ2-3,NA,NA,TGCAGTGCCCCCGGACAGCCACACACAGATACGCAGTATTTT,CSAPGQPHTDTQYF
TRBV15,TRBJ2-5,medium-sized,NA,TGTGCCACCAGCAGAGATTTTGTCTCGGACGGCGGGACCCAGTACTTC,CATSRDFVSDGGTQYF
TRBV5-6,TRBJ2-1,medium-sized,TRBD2,TGTGCCAGCAGCTCCGTTGGACCGGGACTAGCTTCCTATAGCTCCTACAATGAGCAGTTCTTC,CASSSVGPGLASYSSYNEQFF
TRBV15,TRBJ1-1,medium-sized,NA,TGTGCCACCAGCAGAGACAGGGAGGTCACTGAAGCTTTCTTT,CATSRDREVTEAFF
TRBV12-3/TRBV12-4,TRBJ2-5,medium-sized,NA,TGTGCCAGCAGTCCTGGGGGCGTTGGTGAGACCCAGTACTTC,CASSPGGVGETQYF
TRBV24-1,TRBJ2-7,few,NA,TGTGCCACCAGTGGCCTAACCTACGAGCAGTACTTC,CATSGLTYEQYF
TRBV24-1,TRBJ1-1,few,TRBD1,TGTGCCACCAGTGATTCACAGGGGGCGGGAACTGAAGCTTTCTTT,CATSDSQGAGTEAFF